These 24 T cell receptor beta chains were all obtained from the same sample, sequenced in a study of cytomegalovirus exposure and HLA in healthy donors. It was with 60 Vbeta and 13 Jbeta primers that the PCR ran. Some clones are missing from TCRdb's copy, which holds only in-frame ones; the method was immunoSEQ multiplex PCR. The repertoire has about 120,000 clones, 60% to 80% of them found once; the top ten carry more than 3%. The sequencing sample was made of PBMCs. These receptors came from a woman aged 50 to 60 in good health and CMV-seronegative.

This clone was found a few times. The V and J genes are TRBV10-3 and TRBJ2-3, with 14 bases fitting TRBD2. CDR1 and CDR2 (germline): ENHRY, SYGVKD. V shed 5 bases and J 2 bases; nucleotides not matched to a gene: 12. This CDR3 comprises 19 residues. The CDR3 sequence is CAISPRGLAGGSFTDTQYF. CDR3 sequence (DNA): TGTGCCATCAGTCCGCGCGGACTAGCGGGAGGTAGTTTCACAGATACGCAGTATTTT.

This chain uses TRBV30 with TRBJ2-3; TRBD2 might be the D (5 bases). This CDR3 spans 11 amino acids. Trimming took 5 bases from V and 6 from J, leaving 9 bases between them. Germline CDR1 is GTSNPN and CDR2 is SVGIG (reference sequence). CDR3 region: CAWAPGDTQYF. The CDR3 DNA is TGTGCCTGGGCCCCGGGGGATACGCAGTATTTT.

This clone has a single count. V is TRBV27 and J is TRBJ2-3; TRBD2 aligns across 7 bases. Germline CDR1 MNHEY, CDR2 SMNVEV (reference sequence). The length of the CDR3 is 13 residues. Unmatched junction bases numbered 6, after V lost 3 bases and J lost 9 bases. CDR3 nucleotides: TGTGCCAGCAGTTTGGTGACGGGAGGCACGCAGTATTTT. Its translation is CASSLVTGGTQYF.

This clone was seen more than once but under ten times. The chain combines TRBV7-2 with TRBJ2-1, with TRBD2 matching 11 bases. J lost 6 bases, V lost 5 bases, and 3 bases had no gene match. The germline V gene has CDR1 SGHTA and CDR2 FQGNSA. The CDR3 contains 14 residues. The CDR3 sequence: CASSPGLAGNEQFF. The DNA of the CDR3 is TGTGCCAGCAGCCCCGGACTAGCGGGCAATGAGCAGTTCTTC.

This chain joins TRBV14 and TRBJ1-2, with 8 bases matching TRBD1. The germline gives CDR1 SGHDN, CDR2 FVKESK. The CDR3 is 14 residues long. Germline trimming cut 1 base from V and 8 bases from J; bases unmatched to any gene: 6. The CDR3 loop reads CASSQGTGIGGYTF. Written as DNA, the CDR3 is TGTGCCAGCAGCCAAGGGACAGGGATTGGAGGCTACACCTTC.

The V gene is TRBV10-3, the J gene TRBJ1-1, with a tentative D call TRBD1 (5 bases). V dropped 4 bases and J dropped 0 bases, with 18 bases sitting between them. CDR1 ENHRY and CDR2 SYGVKD come from the germline V gene. This CDR3 is built from 17 residues. The CDR3 coding sequence is TGTGCCATCAGTGTCCGGCCCCTGGGACTGCTGAACACTGAAGCTTTCTTT. Translating it yields CAISVRPLGLLNTEAFF.

V gene TRBV30 combines with J gene TRBJ1-5; D remains unclear. The CDR3 spans 14 residues. Germline assignment: CDR1 GTSNPN and CDR2 SVGIG (reference sequence). V lost 1 base, J lost 4 bases, and 11 bases lay in between. In nucleotides, the CDR3 is TGTGCCTGGAGTGGCCAATACGGGAATCAGCCCCAGCATTTT. Its translation is CAWSGQYGNQPQHF. The whole variable domain, remainder taken from reference TRBV30 and TRBJ1-5, is SQTIHQWPATLVQPVGSPLSLECTVEGTSNPNLYWYRQAAGRGLQLLFYSVGIGQISSEVPQNLSASRPQDRQFILSSKKLLLSDSGFYLCAWSGQYGNQPQHFGDGTRLSIL.

The rearrangement uses TRBV5-6 and TRBJ1-2; no clear D. Germline V gene sequence: CDR1 SGHDT, CDR2 YYEEEE. The CDR3 loop spans 13 amino acids. The germline V and J ends were trimmed by 1 base and 8 bases, with 12 bases remaining between them. CDR3 in amino acids: CASSLTGPGGYTF. CDR3 bases: TGTGCCAGCAGCTTGACCGGGCCGGGGGGCTACACCTTC.

This chain uses TRBV28 with TRBJ1-1, with TRBD1 identical over 7 bases. The CDR3 is made up of 16 amino acids. Germline CDR1 reads MDHEN; CDR2 reads SYDVKM. Unmatched junction bases numbered 13, after V lost 4 bases and J lost 5 bases. The CDR3 region is CASSSSRQGGRTEAFF. CDR3 coding DNA: TGTGCCAGCAGTTCAAGCCGACAGGGTGGGAGAACTGAAGCTTTCTTT. The whole variable domain, filled in from reference TRBV28 and TRBJ1-1, reads DVKVTQSSRYLVKRTGEKVFLECVQDMDHENMFWYRQDPGLGLRLIYFSYDVKMKEKGDIPEGYSVSREKKERFSLILESASTNQTSMYLCASSSSRQGGRTEAFFGQGTRLTVV.

V gene TRBV7-3 combines with J gene TRBJ2-1; TRBD1 agrees at 8 bases. With V trimmed by 1 base and J by 6 bases, 5 bases remained unmatched. Germline V CDR1 and CDR2: SGHTA, FQGTGA. The CDR3 runs to 15 residues. The CDR3 sequence is CASSLIFGQGNEQFF. Here the CDR3 DNA reads TGTGCCAGCAGCTTAATTTTTGGACAGGGCAATGAGCAGTTCTTC. The variable domain in full, completed from reference TRBV7-3 and TRBJ2-1, reads GAGVSQTPSNKVTEKGKYVELRCDPISGHTALYWYRQSLGQGPEFLIYFQGTGAADDSGLPNDRFFAVRPEGSVSTLKIQRTERGDSAVYLCASSLIFGQGNEQFFGPGTRLTVL.

CDR3 nucleotides: TGTGCCAGCTCACCTTCTTGGGGGGACGAAAAACTGTTTTTT. Translation: CASSPSWGDEKLFF. The rearrangement joins TRBV18 to TRBJ1-4; a weak D match, TRBD1 (5 bases). Deletions cut 3 bases from V and 8 bases from J, with 13 bases between. This CDR3 has 14 amino acids. In germline, CDR1 is KGHSH, CDR2 LQKENI.

This clone is a singleton in its sample. The gene calls are TRBV7-7 and TRBJ2-2; possibly TRBD2 for D (6 bases). This CDR3 region has 15 residues. V was trimmed by 0 bases and J by 5 bases, leaving 10 bases between them. The germline CDR1 and CDR2 sequences are SSHAT and FNYEAQ (reference sequence). The CDR3 reads CASSLAGGMTGELFF. The CDR3 nucleotides read TGTGCCAGCAGCTTAGCGGGCGGGATGACCGGGGAGCTGTTTTTT.

This clone appeared a few times. One end of the junction fails to match germline, which may point to a read error. The chain recombines TRBV7-7 with TRBJ2-3; 9 positions agree with TRBD2. The CDR3 sequence is 13 residues long. Germline assignment: CDR1 SSHAT and CDR2 FNYEAQ (reference sequence). The CDR3 spells CASSLNSGRTQYF. The CDR3 DNA sequence: TGTGCTAGCAGCTTAAACAGCGGGAGGACGCAGTATTTT.

This clone was seen only a few times. The chain couples TRBV28 to TRBJ1-2; a weak D match, TRBD1 (6 bases). Germline V gene data show CDR1 as MDHEN and CDR2 as SYDVKM. The CDR3 length is 12 residues. The V end lost 9 bases, the J end lost 8 bases, and 16 bases lay between the germline ends. The CDR3 bases are TGTGCCAGTCTTCGGCCAGGGGTCGGCTACACCTTC. It is translated as CASLRPGVGYTF.

This clone was picked up a small number of times. This sequence joins TRBV19 and TRBJ1-5; maybe TRBD1 (5 bases). The CDR3 runs 17 residues. Germline CDR1 reads LNHDA; CDR2 reads SQIVND (reference sequence). The V end lost 5 bases, the J end lost 0 bases, and 17 bases lay between the germline ends. The chain's CDR3 is CASSRRATELSNQPQHF. The CDR3 nucleotides are TGTGCCAGTAGTCGGAGGGCGACAGAACTTAGCAATCAGCCCCAGCATTTT.

The CDR3 DNA is TGTGCCAGCAGTTTATTTCGGGAATTGGGCACCGGGGAGCTGTTTTTT. Translating gives CASSLFRELGTGELFF. The chain carries TRBV28 and TRBJ2-2, with D perhaps matching TRBD2 (5 bases). V was clipped by 1 base and J by 4 bases, with 13 bases between them. Germline CDR1 MDHEN, CDR2 SYDVKM. This CDR3 region has 16 residues.

The CDR3 DNA follows: TGTGCCAGCAGGGAGAGACAGGGCTCCTACGAGCAGTACTTC. Its protein is CASRERQGSYEQYF. The chain combines TRBV6-1 with TRBJ2-7; the match to TRBD1 covers 7 bases. V gave up 6 bases and J gave up 0 bases; unmatched junction bases: 5. Per germline, CDR1 MNHNS and CDR2 SASEGT. The CDR3 has 14 amino acids.

As to this clone: Relative to the germline gene, one junction end is altered; a read error may explain this. The chain uses TRBV7-3 and TRBJ2-5; TRBD2 matches at 9 bases. The CDR3 extends over 15 amino acids. Germline V gene sequence: CDR1 SGHTA, CDR2 FQGTGA. CDR3 region: CASTLAGERGETQYF. The CDR3, as DNA: TGTGCCAGCACCTTAGCGGGAGAAAGGGGAGAGACCCAGTACTTC.

The genes are TRBV7-2 and TRBJ2-3, with a possible D match to TRBD2 (6 bases). The CDR3 totals 18 residues. The germline gives CDR1 SGHTA, CDR2 FQGNSA. The V end was cut by 5 bases, the J end by 2 bases, with 23 bases between. The chain's CDR3 is CASSATGTHPIDTDTQYF. The DNA of the CDR3 is TGTGCCAGCAGCGCAACCGGGACTCACCCAATCGACACAGATACGCAGTATTTT.

The chain is built from TRBV7-3 and TRBJ2-1; 8 nucleotides match TRBD2. V was clipped by 5 bases and J by 5 bases; unmatched bases: 8. This CDR3 region has 15 residues. In germline, CDR1 is SGHTA, CDR2 FQGTGA. The CDR3 reads CASSPSGSNNNEQFF. As DNA, the CDR3 is TGTGCCAGCAGCCCAAGCGGGAGTAACAACAATGAGCAGTTCTTC. The full variable domain, completed using reference TRBV7-3 and TRBJ2-1, is GAGVSQTPSNKVTEKGKYVELRCDPISGHTALYWYRQSLGQGPEFLIYFQGTGAADDSGLPNDRFFAVRPEGSVSTLKIQRTERGDSAVYLCASSPSGSNNNEQFFGPGTRLTVL.

The chain combines TRBV10-1 with TRBJ2-1, with 7 bases that match TRBD2. The germline V gene encodes CDR1 WNHNN and CDR2 SYGVQD (reference sequence). The junction had 10 bases not matched to a gene; V was cut back by 0 bases and J by 2 bases. The CDR3 extends over 18 amino acids. The CDR3 nucleotides read TGCGCCAGCAGTGAGTCAGCCCTAGCGGAGCACACCTACAATGAGCAGTTCTTC. It yields the protein CASSESALAEHTYNEQFF.

This chain joins TRBV19 and TRBJ2-3; perhaps TRBD2 as D (6 bases). The CDR3 is made up of 17 amino acids. Germline V gene sequence: CDR1 LNHDA, CDR2 SQIVND (reference sequence). V lost 1 base and J lost 5, with 19 bases in between. CDR3 bases: TGTGCCAGTAGTATAGCCCCCGGGGTCGTGCGGGGAGATACGCAGTATTTT. Its translation: CASSIAPGVVRGDTQYF.

The V call is TRBV21-1, the J call TRBJ2-6; the table calls TRBD2, which could not be checked here. TRBV21-1 is assigned pseudogene status. This CDR3 region has 18 residues. The CDR3: CASSKEVCGGSGANVLTF. The CDR3 nucleotides are TGTGCCAGCAGCAAAGAGGTTTGCGGGGGCTCTGGGGCCAACGTCCTGACTTTC.

The V and J genes are TRBV18 and TRBJ2-1; TRBD1 aligns across 9 bases. The CDR3 length is 13 residues. Per the germline V gene, CDR1 is KGHSH and CDR2 is LQKENI. The trim removed 6 bases at V and 7 bases at J, leaving 4 bases unmatched. The chain's CDR3 is CASSRDRANEQFF. For the CDR3, the DNA is TGTGCCAGCTCCCGGGACAGGGCGAATGAGCAGTTCTTC. The full variable domain, rest sourced from reference TRBV18 and TRBJ2-1, is NAGVMQNPRHLVRRRGQEARLRCSPMKGHSHVYWYRQLPEEGLKFMVYLQKENIIDESGMPKERFSAEFPKEGPSILRIQQVVRGDSAAYFCASSRDRANEQFFGPGTRLTVL.